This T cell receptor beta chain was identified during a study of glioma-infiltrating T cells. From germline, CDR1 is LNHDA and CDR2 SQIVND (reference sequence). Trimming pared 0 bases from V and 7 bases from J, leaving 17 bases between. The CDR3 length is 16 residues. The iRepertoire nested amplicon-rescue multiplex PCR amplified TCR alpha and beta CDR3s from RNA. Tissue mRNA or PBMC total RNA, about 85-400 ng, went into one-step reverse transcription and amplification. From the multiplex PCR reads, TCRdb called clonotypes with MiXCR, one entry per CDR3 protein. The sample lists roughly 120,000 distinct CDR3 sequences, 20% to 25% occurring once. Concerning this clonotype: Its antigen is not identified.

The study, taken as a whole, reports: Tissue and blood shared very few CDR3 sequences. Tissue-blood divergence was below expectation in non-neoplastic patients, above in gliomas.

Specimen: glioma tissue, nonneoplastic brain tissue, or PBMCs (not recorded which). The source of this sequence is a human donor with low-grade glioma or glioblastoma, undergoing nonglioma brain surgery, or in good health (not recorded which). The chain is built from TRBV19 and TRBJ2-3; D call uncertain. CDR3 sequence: CASSIERTRIHYTQYF. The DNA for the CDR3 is TGTGCCAGTAGTATAGAGAGGACCCGGATCCACTATACGCAGTATTTT. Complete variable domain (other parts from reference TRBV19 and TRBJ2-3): DGGITQSPKYLFRKEGQNVTLSCEQNLNHDAMYWYRQDPGQGLRLIYYSQIVNDFQKGDIAEGYSVSREKKESFPLTVTSAQKNPTAFYLCASSIERTRIHYTQYFGPGTRLTVL.